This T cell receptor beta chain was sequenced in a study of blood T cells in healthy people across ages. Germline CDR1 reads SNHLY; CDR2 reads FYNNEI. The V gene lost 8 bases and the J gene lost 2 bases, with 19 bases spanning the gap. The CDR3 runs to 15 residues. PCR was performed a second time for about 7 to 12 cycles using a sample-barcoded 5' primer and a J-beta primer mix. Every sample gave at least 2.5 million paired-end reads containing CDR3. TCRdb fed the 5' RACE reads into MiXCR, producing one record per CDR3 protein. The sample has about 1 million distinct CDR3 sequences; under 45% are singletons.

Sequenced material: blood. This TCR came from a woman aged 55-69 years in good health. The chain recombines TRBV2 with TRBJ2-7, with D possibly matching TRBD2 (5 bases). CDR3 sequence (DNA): TGTGCCAGCGGCTGGGTTGCCGGGATCGCCTACGAGCAGTACTTC. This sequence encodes CASGWVAGIAYEQYF.